The rows below give T cell receptor beta chains drawn from one sample of a study of Tregs in tolerant kidney transplant recipients. Clones were read by immunoSEQ multiplex PCR, and TCRdb kept only the in-frame ones, dropping some. The table has under 95,000 clones, around 93% seen once. The specimen was Tregs from blood, collected before the transplant. The source of these receptors is a human donor who received a combined kidney and bone marrow transplant. Each CDR3 is given with its conserved first and last residue. The D gene is left open where the match is weak. For some rows the clone size is stated as once, few or many, or as a class when expanded; others skip it.

d_call	v_call	j_call	clone_size	cdr3_nt	cdr3_aa
.	TRBV6-1	TRBJ1-6	.	TGTGCCAGCAGGGCGTCTTGGGAAAACTCACCCCTCCACTTT	CASRASWENSPLHF
TRBD1	TRBV7-6	TRBJ2-7	.	TGTGCCAGCAGCTTAGTATCGGGACAGGGCACCTACGAGCAGTACTTC	CASSLVSGQGTYEQYF
TRBD1	TRBV7-3	TRBJ2-1	.	TGTGCCAGCAGCTTACAACCGGGACAGAAGGTCAATGAGCAGTTCTTC	CASSLQPGQKVNEQFF
.	TRBV5-6	TRBJ2-3	.	TGTGCCAGCAGCCCCGGGACGTATTTGGTGAATACGCAGTATTTT	CASSPGTYLVNTQYF
.	TRBV27	TRBJ2-2	.	TGTGCCAGCAGTTCTGGACAGAACACCGGGGAGCTGTTTTTT	CASSSGQNTGELFF
.	TRBV7-3	TRBJ2-6	.	TGTGCCAGCAGCCAAGGTGGCTCTGGGGCCAACGTCCTGACTTTC	CASSQGGSGANVLTF
.	TRBV2	TRBJ2-2	once	TGTGCCAGCAGACCAGGAGCCGGGGAGCTGTTTTTT	CASRPGAGELFF
.	TRBV28	TRBJ1-5	.	TGTGCCAGCAGAGACTGGGGCCAGCCCCAGCATTTT	CASRDWGQPQHF
.	TRBV27	TRBJ2-3	.	TGTGCCAGCAGTTCGGGCCCCTCAGGGATAAGCACAGATACGCAGTATTTT	CASSSGPSGISTDTQYF
.	TRBV19	TRBJ2-5	.	TGTGCCAGTAGTATAGACGGGAGAGGCGGGGCGGAGACCCAGTACTTC	CASSIDGRGGAETQYF
TRBD2	TRBV5-1	TRBJ2-3	.	TGCGCCAGCAGCTTGGTCGGACTAGCGGGAGATACGCAGTATTTT	CASSLVGLAGDTQYF